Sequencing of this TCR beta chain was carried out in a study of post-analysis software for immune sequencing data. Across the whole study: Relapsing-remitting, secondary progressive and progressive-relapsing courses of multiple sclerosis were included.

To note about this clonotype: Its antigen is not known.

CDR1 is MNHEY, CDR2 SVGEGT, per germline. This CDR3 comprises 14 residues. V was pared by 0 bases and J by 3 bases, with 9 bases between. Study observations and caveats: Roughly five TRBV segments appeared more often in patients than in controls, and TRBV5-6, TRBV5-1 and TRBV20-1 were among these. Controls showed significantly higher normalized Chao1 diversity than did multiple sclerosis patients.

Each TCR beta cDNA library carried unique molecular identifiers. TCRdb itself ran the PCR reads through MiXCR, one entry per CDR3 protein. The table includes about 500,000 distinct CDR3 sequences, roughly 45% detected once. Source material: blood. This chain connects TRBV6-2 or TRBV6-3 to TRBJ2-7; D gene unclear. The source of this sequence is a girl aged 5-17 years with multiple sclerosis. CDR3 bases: TGTGCCAGCAGTTACTCAACAGAGAGCTACGAGCAGTACTTC. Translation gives CASSYSTESYEQYF.